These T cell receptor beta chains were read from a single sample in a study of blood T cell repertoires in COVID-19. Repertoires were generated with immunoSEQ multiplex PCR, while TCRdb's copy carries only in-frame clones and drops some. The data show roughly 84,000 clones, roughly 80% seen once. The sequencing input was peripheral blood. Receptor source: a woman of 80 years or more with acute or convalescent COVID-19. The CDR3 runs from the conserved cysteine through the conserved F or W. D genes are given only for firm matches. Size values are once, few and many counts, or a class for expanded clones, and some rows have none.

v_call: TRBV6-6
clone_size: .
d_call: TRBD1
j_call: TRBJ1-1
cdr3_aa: CASSRRTGTNTEAFF
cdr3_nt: TGTGCCAGCAGTAGACGGACAGGGACGAACACTGAAGCTTTCTTT

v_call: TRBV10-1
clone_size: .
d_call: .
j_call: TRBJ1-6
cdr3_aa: CASSAARGGNSPLHF
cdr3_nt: TGCGCCAGCAGTGCGGCGAGGGGGGGGAATTCACCCCTCCACTTT

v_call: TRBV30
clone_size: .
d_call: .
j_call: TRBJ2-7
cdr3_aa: CAWSASYEQYF
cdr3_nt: TGTGCCTGGAGTGCTTCCTACGAGCAGTACTTC

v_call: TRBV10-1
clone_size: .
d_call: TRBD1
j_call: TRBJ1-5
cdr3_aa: CASSGGQGVGPQHF
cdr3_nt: TGCGCCAGCAGTGGTGGACAGGGTGTTGGGCCCCAGCATTTT

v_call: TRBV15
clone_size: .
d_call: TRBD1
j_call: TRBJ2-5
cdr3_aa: CATSGGGQGALETQYF
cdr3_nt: TGTGCCACCAGCGGGGGAGGACAGGGGGCTTTGGAGACCCAGTACTTC

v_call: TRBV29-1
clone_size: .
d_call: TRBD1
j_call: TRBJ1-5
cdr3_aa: CSAQGQGNQPQHF
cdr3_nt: TGCAGCGCCCAGGGACAGGGAAATCAGCCCCAGCATTTT

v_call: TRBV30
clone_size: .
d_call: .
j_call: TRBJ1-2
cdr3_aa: CAWRDLRRGRGYTF
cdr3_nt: TGTGCCTGGAGAGATCTTCGCAGGGGACGTGGCTACACCTTC

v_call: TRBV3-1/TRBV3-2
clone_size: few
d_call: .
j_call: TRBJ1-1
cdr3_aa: CASSQAVTEAFF
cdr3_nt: TGTGCCAGCAGCCAAGCCGTCACTGAAGCTTTCTTT

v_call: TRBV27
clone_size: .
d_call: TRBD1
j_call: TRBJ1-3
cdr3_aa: CASSSTGLDGNTIYF
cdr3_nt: TGTGCCAGCAGTTCGACAGGGCTAGATGGAAACACCATATATTTT

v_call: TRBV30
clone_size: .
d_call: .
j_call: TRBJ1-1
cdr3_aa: CACQGGWTEAFF
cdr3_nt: TGTGCCTGTCAGGGAGGATGGACTGAAGCTTTCTTT

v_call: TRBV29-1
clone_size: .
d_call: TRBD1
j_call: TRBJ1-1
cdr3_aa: CSAGTGLAEAFF
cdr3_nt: TGCAGCGCAGGGACAGGTCTCGCTGAAGCTTTCTTT

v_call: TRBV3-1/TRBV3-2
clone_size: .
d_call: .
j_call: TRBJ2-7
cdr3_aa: CASSRGRTYEQYF
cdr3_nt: TGTGCCAGCAGCCGGGGCAGGACCTACGAGCAGTACTTC

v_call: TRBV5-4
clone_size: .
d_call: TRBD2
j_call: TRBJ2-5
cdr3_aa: CASSLAGLGGQETQYF
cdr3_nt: TGTGCCAGCAGCTTGGCGGGACTAGGGGGCCAAGAGACCCAGTACTTC

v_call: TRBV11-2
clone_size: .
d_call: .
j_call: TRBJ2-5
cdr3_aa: CASSFQVKQLTEGTQYF
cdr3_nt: TGTGCCAGCAGCTTTCAAGTTAAGCAGCTAACTGAGGGGACCCAGTACTTC

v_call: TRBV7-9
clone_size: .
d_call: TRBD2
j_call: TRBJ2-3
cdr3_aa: CASSQLAGGLSTDTQYF
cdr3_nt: TGTGCCAGCAGCCAACTAGCGGGTGGACTTAGCACAGATACGCAGTATTTT

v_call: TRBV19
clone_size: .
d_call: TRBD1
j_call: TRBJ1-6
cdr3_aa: CASSIASGTGNSPLHF
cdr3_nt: TGTGCCAGTAGTATAGCCTCCGGGACAGGGAATTCACCCCTCCACTTT

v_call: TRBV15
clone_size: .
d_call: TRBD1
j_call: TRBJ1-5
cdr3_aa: CATSRSGTAEHPQHF
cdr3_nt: TGTGCCACCAGCAGATCCGGGACAGCGGAGCACCCCCAGCATTTT

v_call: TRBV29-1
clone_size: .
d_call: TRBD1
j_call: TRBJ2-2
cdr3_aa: CSAPGQVNTGELFF
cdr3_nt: TGCAGCGCCCCGGGACAGGTGAACACCGGGGAGCTGTTTTTT

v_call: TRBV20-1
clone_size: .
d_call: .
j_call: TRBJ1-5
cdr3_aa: CSAGAGNQPQHF
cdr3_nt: TGCAGTGCTGGTGCGGGTAATCAGCCCCAGCATTTT

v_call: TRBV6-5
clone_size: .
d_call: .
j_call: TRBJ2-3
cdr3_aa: CASSYNEGTDTQYF
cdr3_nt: TGTGCCAGCAGTTACAACGAGGGCACAGATACGCAGTATTTT

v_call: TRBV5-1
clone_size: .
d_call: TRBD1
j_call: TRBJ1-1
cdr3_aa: CASSSGQGATGEAFF
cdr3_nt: TGCGCCAGCAGCTCCGGACAGGGGGCGACCGGTGAAGCTTTCTTT

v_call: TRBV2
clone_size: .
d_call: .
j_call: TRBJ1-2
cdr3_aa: CASKLAAGYYGYTF
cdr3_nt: TGTGCCAGCAAGCTCGCGGCGGGATACTATGGCTACACCTTC

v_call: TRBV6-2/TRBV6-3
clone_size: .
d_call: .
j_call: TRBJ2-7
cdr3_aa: CASSSRSSYEQYF
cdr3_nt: TGTGCCAGCAGTTCGAGGAGCTCCTACGAGCAGTACTTC

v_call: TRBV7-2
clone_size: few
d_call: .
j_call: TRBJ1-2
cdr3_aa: CASSLGWSKGYTF
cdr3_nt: TGTGCCAGCAGCTTAGGGTGGAGCAAGGGCTACACCTTC

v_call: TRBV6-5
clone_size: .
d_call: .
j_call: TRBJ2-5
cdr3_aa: CASSYNPNRETQYF
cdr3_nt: TGTGCCAGCAGTTACAATCCCAACAGGGAGACCCAGTACTTC

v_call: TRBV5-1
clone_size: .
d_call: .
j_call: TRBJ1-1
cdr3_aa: CASSLVERNTEAFF
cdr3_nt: TGCGCCAGCAGCTTGGTGGAGAGGAACACTGAAGCTTTCTTT

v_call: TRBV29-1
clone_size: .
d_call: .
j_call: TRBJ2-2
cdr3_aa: CSVDRFSTGELFF
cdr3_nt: TGCAGCGTAGATCGTTTCAGCACCGGGGAGCTGTTTTTT

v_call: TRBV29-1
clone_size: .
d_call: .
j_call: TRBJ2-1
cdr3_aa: CSVEGQGSEQFF
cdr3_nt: TGCAGCGTTGAGGGTCAGGGGAGTGAGCAGTTCTTC

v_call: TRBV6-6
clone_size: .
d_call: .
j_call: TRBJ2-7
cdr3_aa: CASTPSGSYEQYF
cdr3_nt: TGTGCCAGCACCCCATCCGGGAGCTACGAGCAGTACTTC

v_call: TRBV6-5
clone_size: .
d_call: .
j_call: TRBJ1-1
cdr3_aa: CASSYQGSSTEAFF
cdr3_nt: TGTGCCAGCAGTTATCAGGGGTCGAGCACTGAAGCTTTCTTT

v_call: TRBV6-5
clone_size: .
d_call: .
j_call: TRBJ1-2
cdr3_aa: CASRLTAEGVYGYTF
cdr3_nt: TGTGCCAGCAGACTGACAGCCGAGGGGGTCTATGGCTACACCTTC

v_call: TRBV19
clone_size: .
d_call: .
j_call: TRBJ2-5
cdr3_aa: CASNPERRVETQYF
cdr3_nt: TGTGCCAGTAACCCTGAGCGGAGGGTGGAGACCCAGTACTTC

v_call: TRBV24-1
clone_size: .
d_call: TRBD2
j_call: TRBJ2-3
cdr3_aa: CATSSRGSGGTDTQYF
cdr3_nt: TGTGCCACCAGTTCCCGGGGGAGCGGGGGCACAGATACGCAGTATTTT

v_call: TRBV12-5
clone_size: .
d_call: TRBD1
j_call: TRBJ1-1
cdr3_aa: CASGTDPGGRGRGQGTEAFF
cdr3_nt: TGTGCTAGTGGAACCGACCCAGGGGGCAGGGGGCGCGGGCAGGGCACTGAAGCTTTCTTT

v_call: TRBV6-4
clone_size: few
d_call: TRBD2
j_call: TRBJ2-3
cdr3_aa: CASSAGGGAVTDTQYF
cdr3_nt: TGTGCCAGCAGTGCTGGCGGGGGGGCCGTGACAGATACGCAGTATTTT

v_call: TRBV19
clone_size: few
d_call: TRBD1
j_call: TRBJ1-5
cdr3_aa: CASATGGNQPQHF
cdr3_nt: TGTGCCAGTGCGACAGGGGGCAATCAGCCCCAGCATTTT

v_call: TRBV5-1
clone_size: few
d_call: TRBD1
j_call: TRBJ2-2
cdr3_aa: CASSLDGQGFPGELFF
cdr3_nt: TGCGCCAGCAGCTTGGATGGACAGGGGTTTCCCGGGGAGCTGTTTTTT

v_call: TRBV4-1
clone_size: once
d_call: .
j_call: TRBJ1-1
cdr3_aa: CASSQPRGRVQSQNTEAFF
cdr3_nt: TGCGCCAGCAGCCAACCCAGGGGCAGGGTTCAAAGTCAGAACACTGAAGCTTTCTTT

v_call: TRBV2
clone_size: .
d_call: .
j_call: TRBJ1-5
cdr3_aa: CASTGGPGNQPQHF
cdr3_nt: TGTGCCAGCACCGGTGGTCCTGGCAATCAGCCCCAGCATTTT

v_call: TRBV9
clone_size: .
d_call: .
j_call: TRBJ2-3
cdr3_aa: CASSVGGATTDTQYF
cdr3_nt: TGTGCCAGCAGCGTGGGCGGGGCGACCACAGATACGCAGTATTTT

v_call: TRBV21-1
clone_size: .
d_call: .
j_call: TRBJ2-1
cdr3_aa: CASSKGLAGAGEQFF
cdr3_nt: TGTGCCAGCAGCAAAGGACTAGCGGGGGCTGGGGAGCAGTTCTTC

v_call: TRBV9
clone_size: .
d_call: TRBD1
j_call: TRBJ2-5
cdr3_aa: CASSVGGTGTETQYF
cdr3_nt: TGTGCCAGCAGTGTAGGGGGGACAGGGACCGAGACCCAGTACTTC

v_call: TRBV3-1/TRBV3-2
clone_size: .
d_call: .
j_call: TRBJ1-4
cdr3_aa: CASSQGRGEKLFF
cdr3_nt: TGTGCCAGCAGCCAAGGCAGGGGTGAAAAACTGTTTTTT

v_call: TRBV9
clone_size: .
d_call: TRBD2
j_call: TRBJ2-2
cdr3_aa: CASSASGGAGAGTGELFF
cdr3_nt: TGTGCCAGCAGCGCGAGTGGGGGAGCGGGGGCGGGGACCGGGGAGCTGTTTTTT

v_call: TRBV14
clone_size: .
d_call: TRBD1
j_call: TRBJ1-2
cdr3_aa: CASSQDHRGYGYTF
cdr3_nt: TGTGCCAGCAGCCAAGATCACAGGGGCTATGGCTACACCTTC

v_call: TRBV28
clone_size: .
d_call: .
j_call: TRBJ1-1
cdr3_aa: CATVLNTEAFF
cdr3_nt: TGTGCCACCGTCCTGAACACTGAAGCTTTCTTT

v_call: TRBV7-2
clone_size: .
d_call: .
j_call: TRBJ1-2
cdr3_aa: CASSLVGGSGYTF
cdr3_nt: TGTGCCAGCAGCTTAGTGGGGGGTAGCGGCTACACCTTC

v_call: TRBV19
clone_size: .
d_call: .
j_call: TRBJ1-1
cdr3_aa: CASSARADTEAFF
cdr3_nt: TGTGCCAGTAGTGCCCGTGCGGACACTGAAGCTTTCTTT

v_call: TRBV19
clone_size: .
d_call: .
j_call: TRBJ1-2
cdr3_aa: CASSKEIAITYGYTF
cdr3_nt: TGTGCCAGTAGTAAGGAGATAGCGATTACGTATGGCTACACCTTC

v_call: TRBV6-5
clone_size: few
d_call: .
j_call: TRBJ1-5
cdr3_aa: CASSYGGYNQPQHF
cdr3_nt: TGTGCCAGCAGTTACGGCGGCTACAATCAGCCCCAGCATTTT

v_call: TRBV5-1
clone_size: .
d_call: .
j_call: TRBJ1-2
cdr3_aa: CASSLEIPGVGYTF
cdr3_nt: TGCGCCAGCAGCTTGGAAATCCCAGGGGTTGGCTACACCTTC

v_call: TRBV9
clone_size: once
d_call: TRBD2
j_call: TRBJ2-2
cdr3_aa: CASSVEGGGPLTGELFF
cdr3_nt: TGTGCCAGCAGCGTCGAGGGCGGGGGGCCCCTCACCGGGGAGCTGTTTTTT

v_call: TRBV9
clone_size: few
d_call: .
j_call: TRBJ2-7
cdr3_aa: CASSATTNSYEQYF
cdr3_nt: TGTGCCAGCAGCGCGACTACGAACTCCTACGAGCAGTACTTC

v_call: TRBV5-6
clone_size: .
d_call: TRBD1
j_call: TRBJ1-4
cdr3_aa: CASSLTQGIANEKLFF
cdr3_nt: TGTGCCAGCAGCTTAACACAGGGGATCGCTAATGAAAAACTGTTTTTT

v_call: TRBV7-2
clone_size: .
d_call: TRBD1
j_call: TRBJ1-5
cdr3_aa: CASSPGTGLAQPQHF
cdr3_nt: TGTGCCAGCAGCCCCGGGACAGGGCTTGCTCAGCCCCAGCATTTT

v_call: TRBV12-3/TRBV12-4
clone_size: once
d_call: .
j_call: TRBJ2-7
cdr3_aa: CASSLAAGNEQYF
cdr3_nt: TGTGCCAGCAGTTTAGCGGCAGGGAATGAGCAGTACTTC

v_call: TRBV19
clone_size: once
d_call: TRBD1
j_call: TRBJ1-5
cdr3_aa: CASSIPGGSNQPQHF
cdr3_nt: TGTGCCAGTAGTATACCAGGGGGAAGCAATCAGCCCCAGCATTTT